The clone carrying this TCR beta chain was found a few times. TCRdb recomputed calls from the 5' RACE reads with MiXCR, one row per CDR3 protein. Found here are hundreds of thousands of distinct CDR3 sequences, around 20% of them singletons; the top ten hold around 8.4%. The V and J ends lost 3 bases and 0 bases respectively, with 13 bases between them. Germline CDR1 is SGHDT and CDR2 is YYEEEE. There are 15 residues in the CDR3. This sample is part of a study of T-cell memory formation after mild COVID-19. What was sequenced was PBMCs or a T cell subset sorted from them (not recorded which). This receptor was identified in an adult woman who had mild COVID-19 (a few samples of this study predate the infection). Cell type and time point are not known. The rearrangement links TRBV5-6 to TRBJ2-7, with D perhaps matching TRBD1 (5 bases). CDR3 nucleotide sequence: TGTGCCAGCAGCTCGATTAGGGGTATCTCCTACGAGCAGTACTTC. This codes for CASSSIRGISYEQYF.